The next 12 T cell receptor beta chains were all read from a single sample in a study of blood T cell repertoires in COVID-19. Assay: immunoSEQ multiplex PCR; the TCRdb copy retains only in-frame clones and omits some. The repertoire has 200,000 to 250,000 clones, approximately 90% of them found once; the top ten carry around 0.84%. The sequencing input was peripheral blood. Receptors originate from a man aged 55-75 years with COVID-19, enrolled during active disease.

The J gene is TRBJ1-1, the V gene TRBV18, with 7 bases lining up with TRBD1. The V and J ends lost 2 bases and 2 bases, in that order; junction bases with no gene match: 5. The CDR3 spans 15 residues. Germline V CDR1 and CDR2: KGHSH, LQKENI. CDR3 sequence reads: CASSPVGTVNTEAFF. In DNA, the CDR3 is TGTGCCAGCTCACCAGTGGGGACAGTTAACACTGAAGCTTTCTTT.

This rearrangement joins TRBV5-1 to TRBJ2-1; 14 bases line up with TRBD2. Germline V gene sequence: CDR1 SGHRS, CDR2 YFSETQ. This CDR3 comprises 17 residues. V gave up 3 bases and J gave up 3 bases; unmatched junction bases: 5. CDR3 amino acids: CASSSGTSGRVYNEQFF. Here the CDR3 DNA reads TGCGCCAGCAGCTCCGGGACTAGCGGGAGAGTCTACAATGAGCAGTTCTTC.

This clone was detected once. The chain combines TRBV19 with TRBJ1-1; TRBD1 might be the D (5 bases). V was clipped by 4 bases and J by 2 bases, with 17 bases between them. The CDR3 length is 16 residues. CDR1 is LNHDA and CDR2 is SQIVND in the germline V gene (reference sequence). The CDR3 DNA follows: TGTGCCAGTAGTAGGTGGTCCGGGGGTAGCAACACTGAAGCTTTCTTT. Protein product: CASSRWSGGSNTEAFF.

This rearrangement joins TRBV11-3 to TRBJ2-1; the match to TRBD1 covers 7 bases. V lost 0 bases, J lost 6 bases, and 8 bases stayed unmatched. The CDR3 sequence is 16 residues long. Germline V gene data show CDR1 as SGHNT and CDR2 as YENEEA. As DNA, the CDR3 is TGTGCCAGCAGCTTAGAAGAGGGGGCTTTGGGCAATGAGCAGTTCTTC. Protein product: CASSLEEGALGNEQFF.

V gene TRBV30 combines with J gene TRBJ2-7; maybe TRBD1 (6 bases). V dropped 3 bases and J dropped 3 bases, with 15 bases sitting between them. Germline CDR1 GTSNPN, CDR2 SVGIG (reference sequence). The CDR3 length is 14 residues. This chain's CDR3 is CAWRRGQNNYEQYF. CDR3 nucleotide sequence: TGTGCCTGGAGACGCGGACAGAACAACTACGAGCAGTACTTC.

This chain connects TRBV11-2 to TRBJ2-3, with D tentatively TRBD1 (5 bases). With 2 bases removed from V and 3 bases from J, the gap between germline ends came to 18 bases. The CDR3 contains 17 residues. CDR1 is SGHAT and CDR2 is FQNNGV in the germline V gene. DNA for the CDR3: TGTGCCAGCAGCTTAAGTGTGGGCAGGGTTGGAACAGATACGCAGTATTTT. This codes for CASSLSVGRVGTDTQYF. Combining the CDR3 with reference TRBV11-2 and TRBJ2-3 gives the whole variable domain EAGVAQSPRYKIIEKRQSVAFWCNPISGHATLYWYQQILGQGPKLLIQFQNNGVVDDSQLPKDRFSAERLKGVDSTLKIQPAKLEDSAVYLCASSLSVGRVGTDTQYFGPGTRLTVL.

V gene TRBV5-5 combines with J gene TRBJ1-1, with D perhaps matching TRBD1 (5 bases). This CDR3 is built from 19 residues. Germline values: CDR1 SGHKS, CDR2 YYEKEE (reference sequence). V was clipped by 4 bases and J by 4 bases, with 29 bases between them. Here the CDR3 reads CASSLLPQTEGLGRTEAFF. The DNA of the CDR3 is TGTGCCAGCAGCCTTCTACCCCAGACTGAGGGACTTGGGCGCACTGAAGCTTTCTTT. Together with reference TRBV5-5 and TRBJ1-1, the CDR3 gives the full variable domain: DAGVTQSPTHLIKTRGQQVTLRCSPISGHKSVSWYQQVLGQGPQFIFQYYEKEERGRGNFPDRFSARQFPNYSSELNVNALLLGDSALYLCASSLLPQTEGLGRTEAFFGQGTRLTVV.

The chain couples TRBV10-1 to TRBJ1-4; D might be TRBD1 (6 bases). Trimming stripped 7 bases from V and 8 bases from J, with 14 bases between. This CDR3 spans 13 amino acids. In germline, CDR1 is WNHNN, CDR2 SYGVQD (reference sequence). This chain's CDR3 is CASNGGAREKLFF. In DNA form, the CDR3 reads TGCGCCAGCAATGGGGGCGCAAGGGAAAAACTGTTTTTT.

DNA of the CDR3: TGTGCCAGCAGCCAAGACTTAGCGGGGGCTCAAGAGACCCAGTACTTC. Residues: CASSQDLAGAQETQYF. The V and J genes are TRBV4-2 and TRBJ2-5; 9 positions match TRBD2. V trimming: 0 bases; J trimming: 2 bases; junction bases outside the gene matches: 4. This CDR3 is built from 16 residues. Germline V lookup: CDR1 LGHNA, CDR2 YNFKEQ.

The CDR3 here is CASSPLGTRLTDTQYF. The CDR3 DNA is TGCGCCAGCAGCCCGCTCGGGACTAGGCTCACAGATACGCAGTATTTT. The chain combines TRBV4-1 with TRBJ2-3; TRBD2 matches at 8 bases. Per the germline V gene, CDR1 is MGHRA and CDR2 is YSYEKL. The CDR3 loop spans 16 amino acids. V trimming: 4 bases; J trimming: 2 bases; junction bases outside the gene matches: 8.

Comments on this clone: One end of the junction varies from germline; a read error may be responsible. The genes are TRBV19 and TRBJ1-2; D unresolved. The V gene's germline CDR1 is LNHDA and CDR2 SQIVND (reference sequence). The CDR3 runs 12 residues. In DNA form, the CDR3 reads TGTGCCAGTAGTGCCCGCCCTGGGAGCCGGGCCTTC. It yields the protein CASSARPGSRAF.

V is TRBV24-1 and J is TRBJ1-1; TRBD1 matches at 7 bases. J was trimmed by 3 bases and V by 7 bases; bases with no gene match: 4. The germline V gene encodes CDR1 KGHDR and CDR2 SFDVKD. The CDR3 consists of 13 residues. CDR3 nucleotide sequence: TGTGCCACCAGCACAGGGGTTCACACTGAAGCTTTCTTT. Translated: CATSTGVHTEAFF.